This TCR beta chain comes out of a study of blood T cell repertoires in COVID-19. Study in general: Specimens from acute and convalescent COVID-19 originated in the United States, Italy and Spain.

Libraries were prepared by immunoSEQ multiplex PCR; TCRdb keeps only in-frame clonotypes and omits some of them. The table includes some 60,000 clones, around 83% detected once. The sample taken for sequencing was peripheral blood. The source of this sequence is a human donor in a cohort sampled during active COVID-19.

CDR3 region: CAWERVRGMTEAFF. The CDR3 DNA sequence: TGTGCCTGGGAGCGGGTGAGGGGCATGACTGAAGCTTTCTTT. The chain has TRBV30 and TRBJ1-1, with D perhaps matching TRBD1 (5 bases). CDR1 and CDR2 (germline): GTSNPN, SVGIG (reference sequence). V was trimmed by 5 bases and J by 5 bases, leaving 18 bases between them. There are 14 residues in the CDR3.